The 14 T cell receptor beta chains below were found in one sample sequenced in a study of PD-1 blockade in classical Hodgkin lymphoma. Following autologous stem cell transplantation, relapse occurred in every patient, and exposure to brentuximab vedotin varied. The table came from immunoSEQ multiplex PCR; TCRdb's copy has only in-frame clones and leaves some out. The table records 90,000 to 100,000 clones, roughly nine tenths of them present only once. This specimen was peripheral blood mononuclear cells (PBMCs), taken before the second cycle of nivolumab. The receptors were sampled from a human donor with classical Hodgkin lymphoma.

The gene calls are TRBV28 and TRBJ2-7; the D gene is possibly TRBD2 (6 bases). V was cut by 3 bases and J by 4 bases, with 13 bases left in between. Germline-derived CDR1 and CDR2 are MDHEN and SYDVKM. This CDR3 comprises 14 residues. Here the CDR3 DNA reads TGTGCCAGCAGTTTTTCCGGGAGCGCTTACGAGCAGTACTTC. It specifies CASSFSGSAYEQYF.

V is TRBV10-3 and J is TRBJ2-1; 10 positions match TRBD2. Germline V gene lookup returns CDR1 ENHRY and CDR2 SYGVKD. The CDR3 is 14 amino acids. V dropped 4 bases and J dropped 9; count of bases not matched to a gene: 6. CDR3: CAISGPSGSIEQFF. DNA for the CDR3: TGTGCCATCAGTGGGCCTAGCGGGAGTATTGAGCAGTTCTTC.

The chain has TRBV19 and TRBJ2-5; no clear D. The CDR3 is made up of 15 amino acids. Trimming left V 3 bases short and J 5 bases short, with 16 bases between. CDR1 is LNHDA and CDR2 is SQIVND in the germline V gene (reference sequence). CDR3 protein: CASSMGNSNRETQYF. CDR3 sequence (DNA): TGTGCCAGTAGTATGGGAAACAGTAATAGGGAGACCCAGTACTTC.

The gene calls are TRBV7-6 and TRBJ2-3, with TRBD2 matching 9 bases. The CDR3 is made up of 18 amino acids. Germline V gene lookup returns CDR1 SGHVS and CDR2 FNYEAQ. The J segment lost 4 bases and the V segment lost 5 bases, leaving 16 bases of the junction unmatched. CDR3: CASSPLGSGSIVADTQYF. For the CDR3, the DNA is TGTGCCAGCAGCCCCCTGGGTAGCGGGAGTATTGTCGCAGATACGCAGTATTTT.

V and J are TRBV11-2 and TRBJ2-1; 11 nucleotides line up with TRBD2. This CDR3 comprises 18 residues. Unmatched junction bases numbered 8, after V lost 4 bases and J lost 0 bases. Germline V gene data show CDR1 as SGHAT and CDR2 as FQNNGV. This chain's CDR3 is CASSSRTSGPSSYNEQFF. The CDR3 DNA is TGTGCCAGCAGCTCACGGACTAGCGGGCCAAGCTCCTACAATGAGCAGTTCTTC.

V gene TRBV6-1 combines with J gene TRBJ2-7; D gene unclear. The CDR3 extends over 14 amino acids. Germline V gene lookup returns CDR1 MNHNS and CDR2 SASEGT. V shed 4 bases and J shed 2 bases, with 12 bases lying between them. The CDR3 protein is CASSARAGPYEQYF. DNA for the CDR3: TGTGCCAGCAGTGCACGGGCTGGCCCCTACGAGCAGTACTTC.

The chain combines TRBV18 with TRBJ2-4; TRBD2 matches at 12 bases. The CDR3 runs to 19 residues. J lost 0 bases, V lost 3 bases, and 9 bases had no gene match. CDR1 is KGHSH, CDR2 LQKENI, per germline. The CDR3 reads CASSPVVLAGGLAKNIQYF. In DNA form, the CDR3 reads TGTGCCAGCTCACCGGTTGTCCTAGCGGGAGGGCTAGCCAAAAACATTCAGTACTTC.

This sequence joins TRBV25-1 and TRBJ1-6; 7 nucleotides align to TRBD1. From germline, CDR1 is MGHDK and CDR2 SYGVNS. V lost 2 bases to trimming and J lost 8 bases; unmatched junction nucleotides: 3. The CDR3 runs 14 residues. The CDR3 DNA reads as TGTGCCAGCAGTGAAGTACAGGGGCATTCACCCCTCCACTTT. The encoded protein is CASSEVQGHSPLHF. The whole variable domain, remainder taken from reference TRBV25-1 and TRBJ1-6, is EADIYQTPRYLVIGTGKKITLECSQTMGHDKMYWYQQDPGMELHLIHYSYGVNSTEKGDLSSESTVSRIRTEHFPLTLESARPSHTSQYLCASSEVQGHSPLHFGNGTRLTVT.

The chain recombines TRBV27 with TRBJ1-5, with D possibly matching TRBD1 (6 bases). Trimming took 5 bases from V and 0 from J, leaving 11 bases between them. This CDR3 comprises 15 residues. From germline, CDR1 is MNHEY and CDR2 SMNVEV (reference sequence). The CDR3 reads CASSIQGYSNQPQHF. The CDR3 DNA reads as TGTGCCAGCAGTATACAGGGATATAGCAATCAGCCCCAGCATTTT.

The chain uses TRBV2 and TRBJ2-5; 9 positions match TRBD2. The DNA end favors TRBJ2-7, so the J call may be wrong. Germline lookup yields CDR1 SNHLY and CDR2 FYNNEI. This CDR3 has 14 residues. CDR3 DNA: TGTGCCAGCAGTGTGCAGCGGGAGGTCTACGAGCAGTACTTC. Its translation is CASSVQREVYEQYF.

This rearrangement joins TRBV27 to TRBJ2-5; weak D call: TRBD2 (5 bases). The CDR3 has 14 amino acids. Germline V gives CDR1 MNHEY, CDR2 SMNVEV (reference sequence). V lost 5 bases and J lost 4, with 14 bases in between. DNA for the CDR3: TGTGCCAGCAGTCTCACTAGATTAGCAGAGACCCAGTACTTC. It yields the protein CASSLTRLAETQYF.

This clone was detected once. V and J are TRBV28 and TRBJ2-7; D might be TRBD1 (6 bases). Germline V lookup: CDR1 MDHEN, CDR2 SYDVKM. The CDR3 totals 12 residues. Trimming removed 6 bases from V and 5 bases from J, with 11 bases in between. The CDR3: CASSHDRNEQYF. The CDR3 DNA follows: TGTGCCAGCAGCCACGACAGGAACGAGCAGTACTTC.

The chain combines TRBV5-1 with TRBJ2-5; no clear D gene. Germline CDR1 SGHRS, CDR2 YFSETQ. This CDR3 is 15 amino acids long. Trimming pared 0 bases from V and 4 bases from J, leaving 13 bases between. The CDR3, as DNA: TGCGCCAGCAGCTTGGACCCCGTCACCCGAGAGACCCAGTACTTC. This codes for CASSLDPVTRETQYF.

The rearrangement uses TRBV5-1 and TRBJ2-5; TRBD1 aligns across 9 bases. After removal of 0 bases from V and 5 bases from J, the junction contained 8 bases not matched to a gene. Germline CDR1 is SGHRS and CDR2 is YFSETQ. This CDR3 has 16 residues. The CDR3 DNA sequence: TGCGCCAGCAGCTTGGAGGCGGGACAGGGAGGGGAGACCCAGTACTTC. This translates into CASSLEAGQGGETQYF.